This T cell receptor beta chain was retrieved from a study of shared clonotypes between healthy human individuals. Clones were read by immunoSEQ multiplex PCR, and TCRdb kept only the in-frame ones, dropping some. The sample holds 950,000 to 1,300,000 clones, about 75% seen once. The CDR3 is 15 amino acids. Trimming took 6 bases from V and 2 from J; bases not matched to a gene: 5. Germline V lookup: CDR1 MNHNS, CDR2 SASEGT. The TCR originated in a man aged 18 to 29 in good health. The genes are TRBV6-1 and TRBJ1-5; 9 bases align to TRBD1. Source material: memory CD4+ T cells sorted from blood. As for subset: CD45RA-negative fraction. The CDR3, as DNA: TGTGCCAGCAGGAGGACAGGGGCTGGCAATCAGCCCCAGCATTTT. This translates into CASRRTGAGNQPQHF.